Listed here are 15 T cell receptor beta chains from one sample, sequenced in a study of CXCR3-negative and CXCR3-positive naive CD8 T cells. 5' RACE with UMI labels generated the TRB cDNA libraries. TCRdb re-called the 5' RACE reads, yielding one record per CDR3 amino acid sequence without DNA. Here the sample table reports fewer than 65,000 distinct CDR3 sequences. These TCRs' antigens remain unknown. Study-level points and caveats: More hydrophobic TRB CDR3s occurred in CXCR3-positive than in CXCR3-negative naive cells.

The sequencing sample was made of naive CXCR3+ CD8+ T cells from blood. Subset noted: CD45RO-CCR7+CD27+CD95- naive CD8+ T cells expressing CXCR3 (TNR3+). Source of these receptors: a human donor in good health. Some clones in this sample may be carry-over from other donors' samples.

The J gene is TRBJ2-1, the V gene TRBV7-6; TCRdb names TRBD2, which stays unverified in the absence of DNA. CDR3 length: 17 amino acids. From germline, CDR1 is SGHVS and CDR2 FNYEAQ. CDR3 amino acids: CASSSLTGLAGESEQFF.

CDR3 in amino acids: CASSSGQNTEAFF. This chain joins TRBV6-5 and TRBJ1-1; TCRdb's D gene call, TRBD1, goes unchecked for lack of DNA. Germline loops: CDR1 MNHEY, CDR2 SVGAGI. The CDR3 extends over 13 amino acids.

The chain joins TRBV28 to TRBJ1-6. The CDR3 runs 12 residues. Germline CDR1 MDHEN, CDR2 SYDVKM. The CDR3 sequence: CATAAGNSPLHF.

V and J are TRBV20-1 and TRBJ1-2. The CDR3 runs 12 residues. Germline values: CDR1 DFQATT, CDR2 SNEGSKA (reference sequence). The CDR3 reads CSLETVLWVYTF.

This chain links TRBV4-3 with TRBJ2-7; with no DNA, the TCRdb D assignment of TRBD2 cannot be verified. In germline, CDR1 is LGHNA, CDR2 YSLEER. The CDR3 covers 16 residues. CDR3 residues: CASSQDPGAGLDEQYF.

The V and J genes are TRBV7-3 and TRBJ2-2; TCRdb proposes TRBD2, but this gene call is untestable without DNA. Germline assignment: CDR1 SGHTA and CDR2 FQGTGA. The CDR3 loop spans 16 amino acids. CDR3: CASSPNAGLGTGELFF. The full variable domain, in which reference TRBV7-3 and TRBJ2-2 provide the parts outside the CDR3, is GAGVSQTPSNKVTEKGKYVELRCDPISGHTALYWYRQSLGQGPEFLIYFQGTGAADDSGLPNDRFFAVRPEGSVSTLKIQRTERGDSAVYLCASSPNAGLGTGELFFGEGSRLTVL.

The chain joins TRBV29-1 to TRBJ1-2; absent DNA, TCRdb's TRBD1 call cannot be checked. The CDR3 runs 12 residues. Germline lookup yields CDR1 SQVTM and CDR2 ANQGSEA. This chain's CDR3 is CSAGESSYGYTF.

CDR3 amino acids: CASSPPTGYEQYF. This sequence joins TRBV7-9 and TRBJ2-7; TCRdb outputs TRBD1, but without DNA this stays unchecked. Germline V gives CDR1 SEHNR, CDR2 FQNEAQ (reference sequence). This CDR3 has 13 residues.

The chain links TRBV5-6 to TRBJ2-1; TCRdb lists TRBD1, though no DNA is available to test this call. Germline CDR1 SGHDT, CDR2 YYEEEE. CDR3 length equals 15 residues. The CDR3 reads CASSFSPGTHNEQFF.

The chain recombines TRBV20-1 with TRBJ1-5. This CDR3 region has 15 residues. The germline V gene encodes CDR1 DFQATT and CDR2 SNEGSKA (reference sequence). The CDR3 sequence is CSAGDQGTSNQPQHF.

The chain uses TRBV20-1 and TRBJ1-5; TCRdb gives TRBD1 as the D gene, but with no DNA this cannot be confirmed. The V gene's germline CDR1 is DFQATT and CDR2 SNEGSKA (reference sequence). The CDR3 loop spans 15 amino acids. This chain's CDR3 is CSARDRQGNPQPQHF.

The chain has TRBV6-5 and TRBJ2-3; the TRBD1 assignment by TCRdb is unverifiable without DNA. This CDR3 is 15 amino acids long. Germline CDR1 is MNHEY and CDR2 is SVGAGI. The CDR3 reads CASSYSRGVADTQYF.

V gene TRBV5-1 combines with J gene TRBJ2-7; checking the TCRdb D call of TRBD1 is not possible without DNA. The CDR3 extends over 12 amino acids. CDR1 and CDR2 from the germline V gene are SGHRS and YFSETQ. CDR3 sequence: CASTTQGSEQYF.

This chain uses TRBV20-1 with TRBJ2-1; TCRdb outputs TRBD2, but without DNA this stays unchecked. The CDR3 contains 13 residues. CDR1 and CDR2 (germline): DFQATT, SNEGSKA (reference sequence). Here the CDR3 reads CSASGGAEREQFF.

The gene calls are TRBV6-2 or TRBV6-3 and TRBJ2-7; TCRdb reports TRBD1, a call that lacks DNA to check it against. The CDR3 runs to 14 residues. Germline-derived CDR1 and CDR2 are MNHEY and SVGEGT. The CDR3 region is CATFGQTGVYEQYF.